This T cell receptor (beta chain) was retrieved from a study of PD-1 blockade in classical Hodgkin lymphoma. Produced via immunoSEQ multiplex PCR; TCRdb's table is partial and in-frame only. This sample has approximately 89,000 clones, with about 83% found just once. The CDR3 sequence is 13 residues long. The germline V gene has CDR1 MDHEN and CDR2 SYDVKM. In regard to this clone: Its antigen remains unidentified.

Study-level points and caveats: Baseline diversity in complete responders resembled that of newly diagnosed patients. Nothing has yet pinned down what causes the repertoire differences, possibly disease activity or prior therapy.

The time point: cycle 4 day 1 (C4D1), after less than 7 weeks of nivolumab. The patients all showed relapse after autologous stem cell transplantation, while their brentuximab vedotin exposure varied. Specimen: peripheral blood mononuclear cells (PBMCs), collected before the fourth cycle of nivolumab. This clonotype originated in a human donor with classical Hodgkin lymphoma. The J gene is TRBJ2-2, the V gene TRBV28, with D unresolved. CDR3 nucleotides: TGTTGTTCCTCCGGCCGCATCACCGGGGAGCTGTTTTTT. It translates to CCSSGRITGELFF.